This T cell receptor beta chain originates from a study of shared clonotypes between healthy human individuals. Using immunoSEQ multiplex PCR, the repertoire was profiled, and TCRdb retains in-frame clones only, with some absent. The sample consists of around 1,000,000 clones, 70% to 85% of them appearing once. Regarding the study as a whole: Naive subsets typically showed greater estimated richness than memory subsets. Deeper or shallower sequencing was expected to change how clonotypes are shared among donors.

V lost 5 bases and J 4 bases, leaving 27 bases between the germline ends. The CDR3 is made up of 18 amino acids. A remark on this clone: No antigen is known for it.

The sequence derives from a man between 18 and 29 years old in good health. Some clones in this sample may be carry-over from other donors' samples. The V call is TRBV5-3, the J call TRBJ1-2; TRBD1 is a possible D gene (6 bases). TRBV5-3 qualifies as an ORF whose function is uncertain. Sequencing used memory CD4+ T cells from PBMCs. Subset: CD45RA-negative fraction. The CDR3 loop reads CARRQNTVGGRPFYGYTF. CDR3 coding DNA: TGTGCCAGAAGACAGAATACCGTCGGGGGGCGGCCTTTCTATGGCTACACCTTC.